This T cell receptor (beta chain) was sequenced in a study of beta chain features in type 1 diabetes. This clone has just a few counts. Antigen unknown. Whole-study findings and limits: A moderate, significant TCRB CDR3 shortening appeared in type 1 diabetes across four CD4+ subsets.

The V and J ends lost 3 bases and 0 bases respectively, with 7 bases between them. The germline V gene encodes CDR1 MNHEY and CDR2 SMNVEV (reference sequence). The CDR3 is made up of 14 amino acids. The sequenced template was cDNA made from the entire isolated RNA. Several million reads was the average for naive, central memory and regulatory T cell samples. Sequencing was performed with immunoSEQ multiplex PCR; in TCRdb, only in-frame clones are kept and a portion is missing. This table holds 300,000 to 400,000 clones, around 9.3% found once. This sequence joins TRBV27 and TRBJ2-3; TRBD2 might be the D (5 bases). This TCR derives from a man aged 25-45 years with type 1 diabetes. The specimen was central memory CD4+ T cells from blood. The CDR3 nucleotides are TGTGCCAGCAGTTTCGGGGATAGCACAGATACGCAGTATTTT. It yields the protein CASSFGDSTDTQYF.